One sample yielded the 22 T cell receptor beta chains listed below, sequenced in a study of cytomegalovirus exposure and HLA in healthy donors. PCR involved 60 Vbeta and 13 Jbeta primers. Sequenced by immunoSEQ multiplex PCR; TCRdb stores in-frame clones only, minus some. The table lists about 120,000 clones, 81% of them singletons. The source material was PBMCs. These receptors were collected from a woman in her thirties or forties in good health and CMV-seronegative.

The chain links TRBV28 to TRBJ2-3, with no clear D. CDR3 size: 13 residues. V shed 5 bases and J shed 6 bases, with 12 bases lying between them. Germline values: CDR1 MDHEN, CDR2 SYDVKM. CDR3 region: CASSPPYSDTQYF. The CDR3 nucleotides are TGTGCCAGCAGTCCCCCGTATTCCGATACGCAGTATTTT. Using reference TRBV28 and TRBJ2-3 for the parts outside the CDR3, the full variable domain is DVKVTQSSRYLVKRTGEKVFLECVQDMDHENMFWYRQDPGLGLRLIYFSYDVKMKEKGDIPEGYSVSREKKERFSLILESASTNQTSMYLCASSPPYSDTQYFGPGTRLTVL.

This clone appeared once. The V and J genes are TRBV21-1 and TRBJ2-1; the D segment call TRBD2 is taken from the table without a DNA check. TRBV21-1 is an annotated pseudogene. The CDR3 has 16 amino acids. CDR3 in DNA: TGTGCCAGCAGCAAAGCCCGTTGGCGGGGCTACAATGAGCAGTTCTTC. Protein: CASSKARWRGYNEQFF.

This chain links TRBV7-2 with TRBJ2-7; no clear D. V was cut by 3 bases and J by 4 bases, with 13 bases left in between. Germline V gene sequence: CDR1 SGHTA, CDR2 FQGNSA. The CDR3 loop spans 14 amino acids. The CDR3 nucleotides read TGTGCCAGCAGCTTGAGTTCGAGATGGTACGAGCAGTACTTC. Translating gives CASSLSSRWYEQYF.

This clone was observed a handful of times. This sequence joins TRBV6-6 and TRBJ1-1; TRBD1 is a possible D gene (5 bases). This CDR3 contains 16 residues. Germline V gives CDR1 MNHNY, CDR2 SVGAGI (reference sequence). V was pared by 2 bases and J by 6 bases, with 19 bases between. The CDR3 DNA reads TGTGCCAGCAGTTACCCCCGTGAAGGGGCGGATTCTGAAGCTTTCTTT. This sequence encodes CASSYPREGADSEAFF.

The chain uses TRBV2 and TRBJ1-2; D is ambiguous. The V gene lost 7 bases and the J gene lost 5 bases, with 17 bases spanning the gap. Germline CDR1 and CDR2: SNHLY and FYNNEI. The CDR3 has 14 amino acids. The CDR3 reads CASNIVSAQYGYTF. The CDR3 coding sequence is TGTGCCAGCAACATTGTATCTGCTCAATATGGCTACACCTTC.

The chain employs TRBV4-3 and TRBJ2-2; 10 nucleotides agree with TRBD2. This CDR3 has 17 amino acids. Germline values: CDR1 LGHNA, CDR2 YSLEER. The trim removed 0 bases at V and 4 bases at J, leaving 5 bases unmatched. CDR3 region: CASSQDWSSGSTGELFF. Here the CDR3 DNA reads TGCGCCAGCAGCCAAGATTGGTCTAGCGGGAGCACCGGGGAGCTGTTTTTT.

This clone was observed a single time. The V call is TRBV5-4, the J call TRBJ1-2; possibly TRBD1 for D (5 bases). The V end lost 4 bases, the J end lost 5 bases, and 12 bases lay between the germline ends. Looked up from germline, CDR1 is SGHNT and CDR2 is YYREEE (reference sequence). The CDR3 spans 13 residues. Here the CDR3 reads CASSLRGEYGYTF. CDR3 coding DNA: TGTGCCAGCAGCCTAAGGGGCGAGTATGGCTACACCTTC.

The chain employs TRBV7-2 and TRBJ2-7; tentative D call: TRBD1 (6 bases). The CDR3 is made up of 15 amino acids. Germline V gene lookup returns CDR1 SGHTA and CDR2 FQGNSA. Trimming removed 1 base from V and 0 bases from J, with 10 bases in between. CDR3 in amino acids: CASSLEWGHSYEQYF. The CDR3, as DNA: TGTGCCAGCAGCTTAGAATGGGGACACTCCTACGAGCAGTACTTC.

The rearrangement links TRBV9 to TRBJ2-7; tentatively, D is TRBD1 (7 bases). The CDR3 has 15 amino acids. Trimming removed 3 bases from V and 2 bases from J, with 15 bases in between. Looked up from germline, CDR1 is SGDLS and CDR2 is YYNGEE. Here the CDR3 reads CASSAGGGVAYEQYF. The CDR3 region has the DNA TGTGCCAGCAGCGCTGGAGGGGGCGTAGCCTACGAGCAGTACTTC.

About this clone: This sample includes further DNA sequences coding for the same CDR3. The rearrangement uses TRBV5-6 and TRBJ1-3, with D perhaps TRBD1 (5 bases). V was trimmed by 2 bases and J by 0 bases, leaving 9 bases between them. The CDR3 covers 15 residues. Per germline, CDR1 SGHDT and CDR2 YYEEEE. The CDR3 loop reads CASSLDRYSGNTIYF. Written as DNA, the CDR3 is TGTGCCAGCAGCTTAGACAGATACTCTGGAAACACCATATATTTT.

The chain is built from TRBV5-8 and TRBJ1-5; D is ambiguous. V lost 4 bases, J lost 7 bases, and 18 bases lay in between. The CDR3 totals 15 residues. Germline CDR1 is SGHTS and CDR2 is YDEGEE. CDR3 loop: CASSTDPDLSQPQHF. CDR3 nucleotide sequence: TGTGCCAGCAGCACTGACCCTGACTTGAGCCAGCCCCAGCATTTT.

This rearrangement joins TRBV15 to TRBJ2-1, with D possibly matching TRBD2 (6 bases). The CDR3 loop spans 17 amino acids. The V gene's germline CDR1 is LNHNV and CDR2 YYDKDF (reference sequence). V was shortened by 1 base and J by 2 bases, with 15 bases between the two germline ends. The CDR3, as DNA: TGTGCCACCAGCAGAGCCTCCCCGGGGGAACCCTACAATGAGCAGTTCTTC. It translates to CATSRASPGEPYNEQFF.

The rearrangement uses TRBV30 and TRBJ1-6; 7 nucleotides line up with TRBD1. This CDR3 comprises 14 residues. Germline-derived CDR1 and CDR2 are GTSNPN and SVGIG (reference sequence). The junction had 8 bases not matched to a gene; V was cut back by 2 bases and J by 10 bases. CDR3 in DNA: TGTGCCTGGAGTAACTACAGGGGAGCCTCACCCCTCCACTTT. Translation: CAWSNYRGASPLHF.

The chain carries TRBV18 and TRBJ2-1; 8 nucleotides match TRBD1. CDR1 is KGHSH and CDR2 is LQKENI in the germline V gene. Trimming took 2 bases from V and 14 from J; bases not matched to a gene: 14. CDR3 length: 15 amino acids. The CDR3 loop is CASSPTTSEGTGEFF. In DNA form, the CDR3 reads TGTGCCAGCTCACCAACCACCTCGGAGGGGACAGGAGAGTTCTTC.

This rearrangement joins TRBV28 to TRBJ2-7, with D possibly TRBD1 on 6 matching bases. The CDR3 is made up of 15 amino acids. CDR1 and CDR2 from the germline V gene are MDHEN and SYDVKM. V was clipped by 3 bases and J by 0 bases, with 12 bases between them. CDR3 sequence: CASSFITGSSYEQYF. The CDR3 DNA reads TGTGCCAGCAGTTTTATTACAGGGAGCTCCTACGAGCAGTACTTC.

The chain combines TRBV5-1 with TRBJ2-7; 8 nucleotides agree with TRBD2. Unmatched junction bases numbered 11, after V lost 6 bases and J lost 0 bases. This CDR3 spans 16 amino acids. Germline lookup yields CDR1 SGHRS and CDR2 YFSETQ. The CDR3 sequence: CASTSGASGGSYEQYF. CDR3 coding DNA: TGCGCCAGCACCTCCGGGGCGAGCGGGGGCTCCTACGAGCAGTACTTC.

J is TRBJ1-2 and V is TRBV30, with D tentatively TRBD1 (5 bases). Germline V gives CDR1 GTSNPN, CDR2 SVGIG (reference sequence). Deletions cut 1 base from V and 4 bases from J, with 19 bases between. The CDR3 runs to 16 residues. CDR3 bases: TGTGCCTGGAGTGCATTGGACGGACCCGGGGGCTATGGCTACACCTTC. Its translation is CAWSALDGPGGYGYTF.

The DNA for the CDR3 is TGTGCCAGCAGGCGCGACGGAGAACTCTATGGCTACACCTTC. Encoded protein: CASRRDGELYGYTF. The gene calls are TRBV27 and TRBJ1-2; no reliable D call. V was trimmed by 6 bases and J by 4 bases, leaving 15 bases between them. Germline V gives CDR1 MNHEY, CDR2 SMNVEV (reference sequence). The CDR3 contains 14 residues.

The chain employs TRBV19 and TRBJ2-1; 7 bases fit TRBD1. The CDR3 runs 17 residues. V dropped 3 bases and J dropped 3; count of bases not matched to a gene: 11. Germline V CDR1 and CDR2: LNHDA, SQIVND (reference sequence). CDR3 region: CASSMGALGQFYNEQFF. The CDR3 DNA reads as TGTGCCAGTAGTATGGGGGCCTTGGGACAGTTCTACAATGAGCAGTTCTTC.

This clone was found a few times. V is TRBV6-5 and J is TRBJ1-1, with D possibly TRBD1 on 5 matching bases. The CDR3 has 15 amino acids. V gave up 6 bases and J gave up 1 base, with 15 bases separating them. The germline V gene has CDR1 MNHEY and CDR2 SVGAGI. The CDR3 protein is CASSSEATGNTEAFF. The CDR3 region has the DNA TGTGCCAGCAGCTCTGAAGCAACAGGGAACACTGAAGCTTTCTTT.

V usage is TRBV21-1 and J usage is TRBJ1-5. TRBV21-1 is shown as a pseudogene. The length of the CDR3 is 20 residues. CDR3: CASSKWGGQGQRGGHQPQHF. Here the CDR3 DNA reads TGTGCCAGCAGCAAATGGGGGGGGCAGGGCCAGAGGGGCGGGCATCAGCCCCAGCATTTT.

The chain recombines TRBV29-1 with TRBJ2-3; 8 bases map to TRBD2. This CDR3 is built from 16 residues. CDR1 SQVTM and CDR2 ANQGSEA come from the germline V gene. Unmatched junction bases numbered 9, after V lost 0 bases and J lost 4 bases. CDR3 protein: CSVEDPGLGFSDTQYF. CDR3 coding DNA: TGCAGCGTTGAAGATCCGGGACTAGGATTTTCAGATACGCAGTATTTT.